The sequence of this T cell receptor beta chain was determined in a study of T cell repertoires in cytomegalovirus infection. Study background: CMV epitopes used comprised recently identified HLA-C-restricted ones and well-studied HLA-B-restricted ones. Shared public TCR beta signatures pointed to both CMV infection and a matching HLA type.

Regarding the study as a whole: Adding up the frequency of public TCR beta families identified people who carried CMV plus the relevant HLA. Clonotypes of TCR beta that were HLA-C-restricted and CMV-specific dominated the ex vivo response.

Trimming cost V 0 bases and J 0 bases, with 9 bases left between them. The CDR3 covers 15 residues. Germline V gene lookup returns CDR1 SGHRS and CDR2 YFSETQ. As to this clonotype: Its cognate antigen is unknown.

Each CDR3 protein is one row after TCRdb ran MiXCR on the reads. The table shows approximately 910,000 distinct CDR3 sequences, with 25% to 40% occurring only once. The clonotype originates from a human donor in good health (CMV status not recorded). Some clones in this sample may be carry-over from other donors' samples. The chain joins TRBV5-1 to TRBJ1-1; no firm D call. This specimen was cultured CD8+ T cells from PBMCs, taken from culture after CMV antigen stimulation. In DNA, the CDR3 is TGCGCCAGCAGCTTGGAAGTAAAGGTGAACACTGAAGCTTTCTTT. Its protein product is CASSLEVKVNTEAFF.